The rows below give T cell receptor beta chains drawn from one sample of a study of T cell responses to AZD1222 COVID-19 vaccine. TCRdb's table, derived via immunoSEQ multiplex PCR, lists solely in-frame clones and lacks some. The data show over 120,000 clones, 85% to 95% seen once. The input for sequencing was peripheral blood, taken after recovery from COVID-19. These receptors were obtained from an adult who had recovered from COVID-19. CDR3s include the opening cysteine and the closing phenylalanine or tryptophan. Fields, in order: V gene, clone size, J gene, D gene, CDR3 DNA, CDR3 protein. The D gene is left open where the match is weak. Rows may omit the clone size; those that give it use once, few, many or a size class.

v_call: TRBV2
clone_size: -
j_call: TRBJ2-3
d_call: -
cdr3_nt: TGTGCCAGCACTGTGAGGGAAGATACGCAGTATTTT
cdr3_aa: CASTVREDTQYF

v_call: TRBV2
clone_size: -
j_call: TRBJ2-2
d_call: -
cdr3_nt: TGTGCCAGCAGTGCGGCTAGCAAGAATTTTAACACCGGGGAGCTGTTTTTT
cdr3_aa: CASSAASKNFNTGELFF

v_call: TRBV25-1
clone_size: -
j_call: TRBJ1-1
d_call: TRBD1
cdr3_nt: TGTGCCAGCAGTGAGACCACAGGGGAGGCTTTCTTT
cdr3_aa: CASSETTGEAFF

v_call: TRBV2
clone_size: -
j_call: TRBJ2-7
d_call: -
cdr3_nt: TGTGCCAGCAGCGAAGTTTTTACCTACGAGCAGTACTTC
cdr3_aa: CASSEVFTYEQYF

v_call: TRBV10-2
clone_size: -
j_call: TRBJ2-1
d_call: TRBD2
cdr3_nt: TGCGCCAGCAGCGAACCGGGACTACTCCTGAATGAGCAGTTCTTC
cdr3_aa: CASSEPGLLLNEQFF

v_call: TRBV7-8
clone_size: -
j_call: TRBJ2-7
d_call: -
cdr3_nt: TGTGCCAGCAGCTTAGAAGCCAGCTCCTACGAGCAGTACTTC
cdr3_aa: CASSLEASSYEQYF

v_call: TRBV7-6
clone_size: -
j_call: TRBJ2-1
d_call: -
cdr3_nt: TGTGCCAGCATAGCGCCATCATCCAATGAGCAGTTCTTC
cdr3_aa: CASIAPSSNEQFF

v_call: TRBV7-3
clone_size: -
j_call: TRBJ2-7
d_call: -
cdr3_nt: TGTGCCAGCAGCTTAAAGGGTGACGAGCAGTACTTC
cdr3_aa: CASSLKGDEQYF

v_call: TRBV3-1/TRBV3-2
clone_size: -
j_call: TRBJ2-5
d_call: -
cdr3_nt: TGTGCCAGCAGCCAAGAGCAGGGGCAAGAGACCCAGTACTTC
cdr3_aa: CASSQEQGQETQYF

v_call: TRBV19
clone_size: -
j_call: TRBJ1-5
d_call: -
cdr3_nt: TGTGCCAGTACCGATACAGGTGCTGGCAATCAGCCCCAGCATTTT
cdr3_aa: CASTDTGAGNQPQHF

v_call: TRBV18
clone_size: once
j_call: TRBJ2-7
d_call: TRBD1
cdr3_nt: TGTGCCAGCTCACCCAGGGGGTGGGAGGAGCAGTACTTC
cdr3_aa: CASSPRGWEEQYF

v_call: TRBV27
clone_size: -
j_call: TRBJ1-3
d_call: -
cdr3_nt: TGTGCCAGCAGTTTGGCAGGGTTTGGAAACACCATATATTTT
cdr3_aa: CASSLAGFGNTIYF

v_call: TRBV3-1/TRBV3-2
clone_size: -
j_call: TRBJ2-3
d_call: TRBD2
cdr3_nt: TGTGCCAGCAGCCATCTCCCCCGACTAGCGGGAGGACCAGATACGCAGTATTTT
cdr3_aa: CASSHLPRLAGGPDTQYF

v_call: TRBV12-5
clone_size: -
j_call: TRBJ2-2
d_call: -
cdr3_nt: TGTGCTAGTGGCCCGGATAACACCGGGGAGCTGTTTTTT
cdr3_aa: CASGPDNTGELFF

v_call: TRBV19
clone_size: -
j_call: TRBJ1-5
d_call: -
cdr3_nt: TGTGCCAGTAGTATTATCCTGAATCAGCCCCAGCATTTT
cdr3_aa: CASSIILNQPQHF

v_call: TRBV18
clone_size: -
j_call: TRBJ1-3
d_call: TRBD1
cdr3_nt: TGTGCCAGCTCACCCCCTTACAGGGGCGACACCATATATTTT
cdr3_aa: CASSPPYRGDTIYF

v_call: TRBV28
clone_size: -
j_call: TRBJ2-1
d_call: -
cdr3_nt: TGTGCCAGCACTTCCTCCGGGGAGCCGAGCTCCTACAATGAGCAGTTCTTC
cdr3_aa: CASTSSGEPSSYNEQFF

v_call: TRBV18
clone_size: few
j_call: TRBJ1-3
d_call: -
cdr3_nt: TGTGCCAGCTCACGGGACATTGGAAACACCATATATTTT
cdr3_aa: CASSRDIGNTIYF

v_call: TRBV11-3
clone_size: -
j_call: TRBJ1-1
d_call: TRBD1
cdr3_nt: TGTGCCAGCAGCTCACCGACAGGGAAAGCTTTCTTT
cdr3_aa: CASSSPTGKAFF

v_call: TRBV4-1
clone_size: -
j_call: TRBJ2-7
d_call: -
cdr3_nt: TGCGCCAGCAGCCAAGTTAACAGCCCTTACGAGCAGTACTTC
cdr3_aa: CASSQVNSPYEQYF

v_call: TRBV5-5
clone_size: -
j_call: TRBJ1-2
d_call: -
cdr3_nt: TGTGCCAGCAGCAGGGTGCTAGACTATGGCTACACCTTC
cdr3_aa: CASSRVLDYGYTF

v_call: TRBV18
clone_size: -
j_call: TRBJ2-7
d_call: -
cdr3_nt: TGTGCCAGCTCACCAGGCAGGGGATTTTGGCAGTACTTC
cdr3_aa: CASSPGRGFWQYF

v_call: TRBV18
clone_size: once
j_call: TRBJ2-3
d_call: -
cdr3_nt: TGTGCCAGCTCACTTGGACTGCTTAGAGACACAGATACGCAGTATTTT
cdr3_aa: CASSLGLLRDTDTQYF

v_call: TRBV5-1
clone_size: -
j_call: TRBJ2-1
d_call: TRBD2
cdr3_nt: TGCGCCAGCAGCCCCCGACTAGCGGGAGTTGGTGAGCAGTTCTTC
cdr3_aa: CASSPRLAGVGEQFF

v_call: TRBV6-5
clone_size: -
j_call: TRBJ1-2
d_call: -
cdr3_nt: TGTGCCAGCAGTTACTCCGTCAGGGCCCGGGGCTACACCTTC
cdr3_aa: CASSYSVRARGYTF

v_call: TRBV10-3
clone_size: -
j_call: TRBJ2-1
d_call: -
cdr3_nt: TGTGCCACCCAGCCGCGGGCGGTCTCCTACAATGAGCAGTTCTTC
cdr3_aa: CATQPRAVSYNEQFF

v_call: TRBV7-2
clone_size: once
j_call: TRBJ1-5
d_call: -
cdr3_nt: TGTGCCAGCAGCTTAGTAGAGGGGCCCCAGCATTTT
cdr3_aa: CASSLVEGPQHF

v_call: TRBV18
clone_size: -
j_call: TRBJ1-3
d_call: -
cdr3_nt: TGTGCCAGCTCACCTAAACAGGGCGGTGGAAACACCATATATTTT
cdr3_aa: CASSPKQGGGNTIYF

v_call: TRBV4-1
clone_size: -
j_call: TRBJ2-3
d_call: -
cdr3_nt: TGCGCCAGCAGCCAAGATCTTCCAGATACGCAGTATTTT
cdr3_aa: CASSQDLPDTQYF

v_call: TRBV15
clone_size: -
j_call: TRBJ1-1
d_call: -
cdr3_nt: TGTGCCACCAGCAGACGAAGGTCGACAGAGAACACTGAAGCTTTCTTT
cdr3_aa: CATSRRRSTENTEAFF

v_call: TRBV7-2
clone_size: -
j_call: TRBJ2-3
d_call: -
cdr3_nt: TGTGCCAGCAGCTTAACGAGGGGATCTAGCACAGATACGCAGTATTTT
cdr3_aa: CASSLTRGSSTDTQYF

v_call: TRBV5-1
clone_size: -
j_call: TRBJ1-1
d_call: TRBD1
cdr3_nt: TGCGCCAGCAGTAAGGGGGCCTCCAACACTGAAGCTTTCTTT
cdr3_aa: CASSKGASNTEAFF

v_call: TRBV12-3/TRBV12-4
clone_size: -
j_call: TRBJ1-2
d_call: -
cdr3_nt: TGTGCCAGCAGCCTAACAGATGCTTATGGCTACACCTTC
cdr3_aa: CASSLTDAYGYTF

v_call: TRBV28
clone_size: -
j_call: TRBJ1-1
d_call: TRBD1
cdr3_nt: TGTGCCAGCAGTAAAACCGGGACAGGGCATTACACTGAAGCTTTCTTT
cdr3_aa: CASSKTGTGHYTEAFF

v_call: TRBV7-8
clone_size: -
j_call: TRBJ2-5
d_call: -
cdr3_nt: TGTGCCAGCAGCTCGACTAGTTGGGGGGAGACCCAGTACTTC
cdr3_aa: CASSSTSWGETQYF

v_call: TRBV6-5
clone_size: -
j_call: TRBJ2-3
d_call: TRBD1
cdr3_nt: TGTGCCAGCAGGGGACAGGGTGACACAGATACGCAGTATTTT
cdr3_aa: CASRGQGDTDTQYF

v_call: TRBV10-3
clone_size: -
j_call: TRBJ1-6
d_call: -
cdr3_nt: TGTGCCATCAGTGAGTCGGTCCTGGGTGGAAGTTTTTCACCCCTCCACTTT
cdr3_aa: CAISESVLGGSFSPLHF

v_call: TRBV29-1
clone_size: once
j_call: TRBJ2-7
d_call: -
cdr3_nt: TGCAGCGTTGAAGATGGACAGAGATACGAGCAGTACTTC
cdr3_aa: CSVEDGQRYEQYF

v_call: TRBV13
clone_size: -
j_call: TRBJ2-1
d_call: -
cdr3_nt: TGTGCCAGCAGCCTCCAAACTAGCTACAATGAGCAGTTCTTC
cdr3_aa: CASSLQTSYNEQFF

v_call: TRBV28
clone_size: -
j_call: TRBJ1-5
d_call: -
cdr3_nt: TGTGCCAGCAGCTTGGACTTAAGCAATCAGCCCCAGCATTTT
cdr3_aa: CASSLDLSNQPQHF